Below, 17 T cell receptor beta chains from the same sample are listed, as sequenced in a study of patients and donors after allogeneic stem cell transplantation (dated by TCRdb to 2018 to 2021). Library generation was performed with RT-PCR. These reads were obtained on a NextSeq 550. The public sequencing data were trimmed at Q25 with fastp and processed into clonotypes with MiXCR by TCRdb, which kept only in-frame beta chains. Merged by CDR3 protein, the rows form single entries marked with the most common genes and DNA. The sample includes 900,000 to 1,000,000 distinct CDR3 sequences, with 15% to 20% observed a single time. In total, the top ten clones hold around 6% of the sample. Source material: blood, either unsorted or a sorted T cell fraction (not recorded which). These receptors were taken from a human donor who was either an allogeneic HSCT recipient or a stem cell or donor lymphocyte infusion donor (not recorded which). It is not recorded whose cells these are; they may come from a transplant donor.

This clonotype came up a few times. The chain combines TRBV9 with TRBJ2-5; 11 bases match TRBD1. CDR1 SGDLS and CDR2 YYNGEE come from the germline V gene. The CDR3 has 15 amino acids. Trimming took 3 bases from V and 4 from J; bases not matched to a gene: 5. CDR3 sequence reads: CASSDGQGAGETQYF. The CDR3 nucleotides read TGTGCCAGCAGCGACGGACAGGGGGCAGGAGAGACCCAGTACTTC.

The chain joins TRBV15 to TRBJ2-1, with D perhaps TRBD1 (5 bases). The CDR3 spans 13 residues. V was clipped by 2 bases and J by 6 bases, with 8 bases between them. The germline gives CDR1 LNHNV, CDR2 YYDKDF (reference sequence). CDR3: CATSRQGPNEQFF. CDR3 bases: TGTGCCACCAGCAGACAGGGCCCCAATGAGCAGTTCTTC.

V is TRBV4-1 and J is TRBJ2-1, with 9 bases fitting TRBD2. The CDR3 is 17 amino acids. The J segment lost 0 bases and the V segment lost 3 bases, leaving 6 bases of the junction unmatched. Germline CDR1 MGHRA, CDR2 YSYEKL. As DNA, the CDR3 is TGCGCCAGCAGCCAGAGGGCGGGGGGGCTCTCCTACAATGAGCAGTTCTTC. Translating it yields CASSQRAGGLSYNEQFF.

This clonotype was seen a few times. The chain has TRBV5-1 and TRBJ2-1; D may be TRBD1 (5 bases). The germline V gene encodes CDR1 SGHRS and CDR2 YFSETQ. Trimming took 5 bases from V and 8 from J, leaving 17 bases between them. This CDR3 is 14 amino acids long. CDR3 amino acids: CASRQTVVYHEQFF. CDR3 DNA sequence: TGCGCCAGCAGGCAGACAGTGGTATATCATGAGCAGTTCTTC.

This clonotype was seen only a few times. The rearrangement uses TRBV29-1 and TRBJ1-1; D gene unclear. The germline gives CDR1 SQVTM, CDR2 ANQGSEA. The CDR3 extends over 11 amino acids. V dropped 0 bases and J dropped 6 bases, with 5 bases sitting between them. The DNA for the CDR3 is TGCAGCGTTGAAGATTTCTCTGAAGCTTTCTTT. The encoded protein is CSVEDFSEAFF.

The chain is built from TRBV2 and TRBJ2-1, with D possibly being TRBD1 (5 bases). Germline CDR1 is SNHLY and CDR2 is FYNNEI. Trimming pared 7 bases from V and 0 bases from J, leaving 10 bases between. CDR3 size: 14 residues. The CDR3 DNA follows: TGTGCCAGCAAGGACATCAGCTCCTACAATGAGCAGTTCTTC. The encoded protein is CASKDISSYNEQFF. Based on the CDR3 plus reference TRBV2 and TRBJ2-1, the full variable domain is EPEVTQTPSHQVTQMGQEVILRCVPISNHLYFYWYRQILGQKVEFLVSFYNNEISEKSEIFDDQFSVERPDGSNFTLKIRSTKLEDSAMYFCASKDISSYNEQFFGPGTRLTVL.

This clonotype was recorded at least ten times. V gene TRBV5-6 combines with J gene TRBJ2-3; a possible D gene is TRBD2 (6 bases). Between the trimmed V and J ends, which lost 5 bases and 1 base, there was a span of 14 bases. Germline V gene lookup returns CDR1 SGHDT and CDR2 YYEEEE. The CDR3 sequence is 15 residues long. CDR3 in amino acids: CASRRAGRRTDTQYF. The CDR3 nucleotides read TGTGCCAGCAGGCGGGCAGGGAGGCGCACAGATACGCAGTATTTT.

This chain links TRBV5-5 with TRBJ1-1, with unresolved D. The germline V gene has CDR1 SGHKS and CDR2 YYEKEE (reference sequence). The V gene lost 0 bases and the J gene lost 1 base, with 7 bases spanning the gap. The CDR3 spans 14 residues. Written as DNA, the CDR3 is TGTGCCAGCAGCTTGGTGCACGCGAACACTGAAGCTTTCTTT. The encoded protein is CASSLVHANTEAFF.

This sequence joins TRBV4-1 and TRBJ2-7; D is possibly TRBD1 (6 bases). The CDR3 consists of 16 residues. Germline assignment: CDR1 MGHRA and CDR2 YSYEKL. With 2 bases removed from V and 4 bases from J, the gap between germline ends came to 18 bases. CDR3 region: CASSQPTGRRPYEQYF. The CDR3 DNA follows: TGCGCCAGCAGCCAACCGACAGGTCGTAGGCCTTACGAGCAGTACTTC.

This clonotype was found many times. In nucleotides, the CDR3 is TGTGCCAGCAGTTCGGGGACTTCTGGAAACACCATATATTTT. Its protein product is CASSSGTSGNTIYF. The chain carries TRBV7-2 and TRBJ1-3, with D perhaps matching TRBD1 (5 bases). The CDR3 is 14 amino acids. V lost 6 bases and J lost 1, with 10 bases in between. Germline V gene data show CDR1 as SGHTA and CDR2 as FQGNSA.

The chain joins TRBV2 to TRBJ2-7; D may be TRBD1 (6 bases). The length of the CDR3 is 14 residues. Germline assignment: CDR1 SNHLY and CDR2 FYNNEI. With 3 bases removed from V and 4 bases from J, the gap between germline ends came to 13 bases. The CDR3 is CASSDSRGAYEQYF. The CDR3, as DNA: TGTGCCAGCAGTGACAGCAGGGGCGCGTACGAGCAGTACTTC.

This chain joins TRBV6-5 and TRBJ1-2, with a possible D match to TRBD1 (5 bases). V was trimmed by 2 bases and J by 8 bases, leaving 12 bases between them. There are 13 residues in the CDR3. The germline V gene has CDR1 MNHEY and CDR2 SVGAGI. The CDR3 DNA reads as TGTGCCAGCAGTTACGCAGGGATTCGGGGCTACACCTTC. Amino acid sequence: CASSYAGIRGYTF.

This clonotype was seen only a few times. The CDR3 sequence: CASSVGLAGRNEQYF. The DNA of the CDR3 is TGTGCCAGCAGCGTAGGACTAGCGGGAAGGAACGAGCAGTACTTC. The V gene is TRBV9, the J gene TRBJ2-7, with 11 bases matching TRBD2. The germline V gene encodes CDR1 SGDLS and CDR2 YYNGEE. The CDR3 spans 15 residues. V lost 0 bases, J lost 5 bases, and 4 bases stayed unmatched.

J is TRBJ2-7 and V is TRBV29-1; no clear D. V lost 0 bases to trimming and J lost 3 bases, with 9 bases between them. Germline V gives CDR1 SQVTM, CDR2 ANQGSEA. CDR3 length equals 13 residues. CDR3 amino acids: CSVEDGSGYEQYF. The CDR3 DNA follows: TGCAGCGTTGAAGATGGCTCGGGCTACGAGCAGTACTTC.

The sample holds many counts of this clonotype. The chain links TRBV27 to TRBJ2-2, with 9 nucleotides matching TRBD1. This CDR3 has 14 amino acids. Germline values: CDR1 MNHEY, CDR2 SMNVEV (reference sequence). J gave up 4 bases and V 8 bases, and 5 bases lay outside the gene matches. The CDR3 protein is CASRRDRATGELFF. The CDR3 DNA sequence: TGTGCCAGCCGACGGGACAGGGCCACCGGGGAGCTGTTTTTT.

This clonotype was detected a few times. The chain has TRBV5-6 and TRBJ2-3; 9 bases agree with TRBD1. This CDR3 has 15 residues. V shed 6 bases, J shed 4 bases, and the junction held 9 bases outside the gene matches. Germline loops: CDR1 SGHDT, CDR2 YYEEEE. The CDR3 sequence: CASTFLGQGSDTQYF. DNA of the CDR3: TGTGCCAGCACCTTTCTCGGACAGGGGTCAGATACGCAGTATTTT. Looking up the rest from reference TRBV5-6 and TRBJ2-3 gives the full variable domain: DAGVTQSPTHLIKTRGQQVTLRCSPKSGHDTVSWYQQALGQGPQFIFQYYEEEERQRGNFPDRFSGHQFPNYSSELNVNALLLGDSALYLCASTFLGQGSDTQYFGPGTRLTVL.

The rearrangement uses TRBV12-3 or TRBV12-4 and TRBJ1-2, with TRBD1 identical over 7 bases. Unmatched junction bases numbered 8, after V lost 3 bases and J lost 4 bases. The CDR3 extends over 15 amino acids. CDR3 DNA: TGTGCCAGCAGTTTGCATCCCGGGACAGCCTATGGCTACACCTTC. Translation gives CASSLHPGTAYGYTF.